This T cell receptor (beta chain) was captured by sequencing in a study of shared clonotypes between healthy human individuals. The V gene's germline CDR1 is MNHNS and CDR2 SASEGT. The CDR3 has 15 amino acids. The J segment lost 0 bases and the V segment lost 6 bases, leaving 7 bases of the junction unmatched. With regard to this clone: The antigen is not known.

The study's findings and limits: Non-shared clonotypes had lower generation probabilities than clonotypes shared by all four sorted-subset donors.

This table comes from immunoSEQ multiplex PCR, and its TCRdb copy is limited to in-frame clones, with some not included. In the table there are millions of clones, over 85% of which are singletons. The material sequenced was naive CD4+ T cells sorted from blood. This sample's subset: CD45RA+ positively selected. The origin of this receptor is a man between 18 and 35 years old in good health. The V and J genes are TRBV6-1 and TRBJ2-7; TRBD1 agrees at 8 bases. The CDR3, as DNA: TGTGCCAGCAGGCGGGACAGGATTACCTCCTACGAGCAGTACTTC. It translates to CASRRDRITSYEQYF.